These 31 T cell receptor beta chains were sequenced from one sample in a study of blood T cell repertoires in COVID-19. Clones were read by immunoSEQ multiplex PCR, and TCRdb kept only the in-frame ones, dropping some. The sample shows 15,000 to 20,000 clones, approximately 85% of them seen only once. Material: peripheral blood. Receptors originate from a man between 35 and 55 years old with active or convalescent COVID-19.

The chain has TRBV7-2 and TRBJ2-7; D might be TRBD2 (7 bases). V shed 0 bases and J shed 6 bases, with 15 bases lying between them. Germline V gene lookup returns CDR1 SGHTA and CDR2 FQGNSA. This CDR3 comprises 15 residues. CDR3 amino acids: CASSLAAGGGGEQYF. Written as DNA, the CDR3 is TGTGCCAGCAGCTTAGCGGCTGGGGGGGGCGGCGAGCAGTACTTC.

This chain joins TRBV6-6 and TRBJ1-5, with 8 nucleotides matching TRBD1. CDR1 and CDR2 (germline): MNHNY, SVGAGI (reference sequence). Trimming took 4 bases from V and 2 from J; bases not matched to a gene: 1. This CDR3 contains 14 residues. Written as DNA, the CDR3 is TGTGCCAGCAGTTGGGGACAGGGCAATCAGCCCCAGCATTTT. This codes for CASSWGQGNQPQHF.

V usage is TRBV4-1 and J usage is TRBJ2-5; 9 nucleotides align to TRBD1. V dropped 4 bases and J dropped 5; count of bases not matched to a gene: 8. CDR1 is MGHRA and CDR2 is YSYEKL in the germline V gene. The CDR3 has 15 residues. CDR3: CASSPRQGVWETQYF. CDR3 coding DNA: TGCGCCAGCAGCCCTCGACAGGGGGTGTGGGAGACCCAGTACTTC.

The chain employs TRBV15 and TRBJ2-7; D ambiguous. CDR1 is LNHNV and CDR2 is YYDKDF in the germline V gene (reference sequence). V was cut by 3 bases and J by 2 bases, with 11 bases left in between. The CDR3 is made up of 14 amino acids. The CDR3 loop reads CATSRPTATYEQYF. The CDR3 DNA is TGTGCCACCAGCAGGCCTACAGCCACCTACGAGCAGTACTTC.

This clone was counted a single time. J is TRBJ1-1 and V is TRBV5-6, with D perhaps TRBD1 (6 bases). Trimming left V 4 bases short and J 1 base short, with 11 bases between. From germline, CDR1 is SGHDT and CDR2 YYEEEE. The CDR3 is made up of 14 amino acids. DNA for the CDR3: TGTGCCAGCAGCCAACAGGGCCGGAACACTGAAGCTTTCTTT. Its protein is CASSQQGRNTEAFF.

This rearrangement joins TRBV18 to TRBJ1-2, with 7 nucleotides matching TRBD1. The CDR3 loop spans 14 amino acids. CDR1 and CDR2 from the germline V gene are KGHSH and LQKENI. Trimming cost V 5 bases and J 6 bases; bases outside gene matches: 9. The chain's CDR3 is CASSTDRVVNGYTF. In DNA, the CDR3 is TGTGCCAGCTCAACTGACAGGGTAGTAAATGGCTACACCTTC. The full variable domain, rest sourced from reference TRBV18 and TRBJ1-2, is NAGVMQNPRHLVRRRGQEARLRCSPMKGHSHVYWYRQLPEEGLKFMVYLQKENIIDESGMPKERFSAEFPKEGPSILRIQQVVRGDSAAYFCASSTDRVVNGYTFGSGTRLTVV.

For the CDR3, the DNA is TGTGCCACCTCACTTACCTCGACAGGGCGTTCGGACAATGAGCAGTTCTTC. As protein: CATSLTSTGRSDNEQFF. This chain links TRBV10-3 with TRBJ2-1; 7 nucleotides align to TRBD1. In germline, CDR1 is ENHRY, CDR2 SYGVKD. The CDR3 loop spans 17 amino acids. The junction had 20 bases not matched to a gene; V was cut back by 10 bases and J by 5 bases.

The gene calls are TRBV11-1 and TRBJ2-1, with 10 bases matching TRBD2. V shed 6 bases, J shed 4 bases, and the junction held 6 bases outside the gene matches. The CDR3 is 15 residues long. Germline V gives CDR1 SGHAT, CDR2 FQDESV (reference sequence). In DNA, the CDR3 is TGTGCCAGCAGGAAAGGACTAGCGGCGTACAATGAGCAGTTCTTC. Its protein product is CASRKGLAAYNEQFF.

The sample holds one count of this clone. The CDR3 reads CASSHGHDYGYTF. CDR3 DNA: TGTGCCAGCAGCCATGGACATGACTATGGCTACACCTTC. The rearrangement joins TRBV3-1 (or the pseudogene TRBV3-2) to TRBJ1-2; possible D gene TRBD1, 5 bases. CDR1 and CDR2 (germline): LGHDT, YNNKEL (reference sequence). Trimming cost V 3 bases and J 3 bases, with 8 bases left between them. This CDR3 is built from 13 residues.

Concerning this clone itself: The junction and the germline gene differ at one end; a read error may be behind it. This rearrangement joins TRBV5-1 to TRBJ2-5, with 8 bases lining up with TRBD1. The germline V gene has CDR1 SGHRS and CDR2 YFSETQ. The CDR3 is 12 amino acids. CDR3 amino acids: CASSGYRGERNF. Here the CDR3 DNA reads TGCGCCAGCAGCGGGTACAGGGGGGAGCGGAACTTC.

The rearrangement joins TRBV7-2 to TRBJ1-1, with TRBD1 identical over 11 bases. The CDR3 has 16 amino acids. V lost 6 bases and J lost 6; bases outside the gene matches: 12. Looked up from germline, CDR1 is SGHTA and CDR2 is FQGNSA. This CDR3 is CASRPRTGGLMSEAFF. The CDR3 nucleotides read TGTGCCAGCAGACCTAGGACAGGGGGCCTAATGTCTGAAGCTTTCTTT. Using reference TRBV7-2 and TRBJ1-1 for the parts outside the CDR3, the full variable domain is GAGVSQSPSNKVTEKGKDVELRCDPISGHTALYWYRQSLGQGLEFLIYFQGNSAPDKSGLPSDRFSAERTGGSVSTLTIQRTQQEDSAVYLCASRPRTGGLMSEAFFGQGTRLTVV.

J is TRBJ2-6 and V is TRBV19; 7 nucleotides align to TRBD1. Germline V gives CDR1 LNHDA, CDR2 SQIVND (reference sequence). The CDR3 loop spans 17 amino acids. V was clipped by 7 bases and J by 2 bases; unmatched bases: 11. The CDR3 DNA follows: TGTGCCAGTAAAAGGACAGGCGATAACACTGGGGCCAACGTCCTGACTTTC. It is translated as CASKRTGDNTGANVLTF.

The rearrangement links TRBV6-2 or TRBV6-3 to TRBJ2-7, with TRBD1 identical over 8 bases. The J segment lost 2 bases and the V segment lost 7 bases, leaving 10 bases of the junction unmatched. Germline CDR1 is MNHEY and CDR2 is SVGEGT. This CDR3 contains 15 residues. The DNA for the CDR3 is TGTGCCAGCAACCCCTCGGACAGGGAGACCTACGAGCAGTACTTC. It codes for CASNPSDRETYEQYF.

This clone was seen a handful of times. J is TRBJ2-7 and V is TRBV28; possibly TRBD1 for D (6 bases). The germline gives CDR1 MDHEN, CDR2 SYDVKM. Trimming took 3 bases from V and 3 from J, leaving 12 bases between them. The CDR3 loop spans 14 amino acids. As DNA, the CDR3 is TGTGCCAGCAGTTTGCTGGACAGTAACTACGAGCAGTACTTC. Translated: CASSLLDSNYEQYF.

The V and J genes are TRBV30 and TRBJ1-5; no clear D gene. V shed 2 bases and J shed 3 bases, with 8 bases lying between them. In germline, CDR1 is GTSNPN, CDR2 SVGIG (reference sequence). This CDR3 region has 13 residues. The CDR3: CAWSPVFNQPQHF. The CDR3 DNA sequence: TGTGCCTGGAGTCCGGTTTTCAATCAGCCCCAGCATTTT. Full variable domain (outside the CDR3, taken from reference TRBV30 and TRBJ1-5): SQTIHQWPATLVQPVGSPLSLECTVEGTSNPNLYWYRQAAGRGLQLLFYSVGIGQISSEVPQNLSASRPQDRQFILSSKKLLLSDSGFYLCAWSPVFNQPQHFGDGTRLSIL.

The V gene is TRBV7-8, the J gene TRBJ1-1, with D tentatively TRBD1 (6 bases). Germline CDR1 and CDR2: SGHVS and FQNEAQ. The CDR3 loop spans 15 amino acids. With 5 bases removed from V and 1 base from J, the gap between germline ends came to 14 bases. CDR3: CASSRRQEANTEAFF. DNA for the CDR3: TGTGCCAGCAGCAGAAGACAGGAGGCGAACACTGAAGCTTTCTTT.

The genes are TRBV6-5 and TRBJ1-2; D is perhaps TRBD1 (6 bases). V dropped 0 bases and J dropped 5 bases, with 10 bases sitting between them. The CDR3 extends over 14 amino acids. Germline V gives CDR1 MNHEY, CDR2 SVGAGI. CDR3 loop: CASSYSGQKYGYTF. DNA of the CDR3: TGTGCCAGCAGTTACTCTGGACAGAAATATGGCTACACCTTC.

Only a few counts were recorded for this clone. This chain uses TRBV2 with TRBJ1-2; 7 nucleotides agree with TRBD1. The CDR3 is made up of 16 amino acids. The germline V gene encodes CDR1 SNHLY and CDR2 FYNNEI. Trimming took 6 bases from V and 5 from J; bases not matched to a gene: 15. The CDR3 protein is CASRGLQGPLGYGYTF. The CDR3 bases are TGTGCCAGCAGGGGTTTACAGGGGCCTCTCGGATATGGCTACACCTTC.

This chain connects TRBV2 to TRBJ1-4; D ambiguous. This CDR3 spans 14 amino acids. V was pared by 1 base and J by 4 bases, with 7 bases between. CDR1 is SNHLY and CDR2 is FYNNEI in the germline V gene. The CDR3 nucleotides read TGTGCCAGCAGTGAAGTCTCCGTTAATGAAAAACTGTTTTTT. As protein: CASSEVSVNEKLFF.

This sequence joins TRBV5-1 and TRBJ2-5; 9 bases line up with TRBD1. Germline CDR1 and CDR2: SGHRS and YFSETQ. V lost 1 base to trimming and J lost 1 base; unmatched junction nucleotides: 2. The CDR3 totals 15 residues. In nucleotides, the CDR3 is TGCGCCAGCAGCTTGCAGACAGGGGGCCAAGAGACCCAGTACTTC. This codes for CASSLQTGGQETQYF.

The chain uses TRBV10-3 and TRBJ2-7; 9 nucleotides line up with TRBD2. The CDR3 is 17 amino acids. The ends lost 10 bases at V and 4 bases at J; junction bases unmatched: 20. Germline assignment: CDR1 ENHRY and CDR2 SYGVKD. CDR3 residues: CATEPDKRTSVGYEQYF. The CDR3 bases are TGTGCCACCGAGCCTGACAAACGGACTAGCGTAGGATACGAGCAGTACTTC.

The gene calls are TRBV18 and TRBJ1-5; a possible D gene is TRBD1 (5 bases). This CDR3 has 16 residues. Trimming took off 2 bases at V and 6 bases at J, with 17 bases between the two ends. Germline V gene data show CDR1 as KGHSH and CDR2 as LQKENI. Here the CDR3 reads CASSPRGGGVLQPQHF. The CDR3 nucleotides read TGTGCCAGCTCACCAAGAGGCGGGGGAGTCCTTCAGCCCCAGCATTTT.

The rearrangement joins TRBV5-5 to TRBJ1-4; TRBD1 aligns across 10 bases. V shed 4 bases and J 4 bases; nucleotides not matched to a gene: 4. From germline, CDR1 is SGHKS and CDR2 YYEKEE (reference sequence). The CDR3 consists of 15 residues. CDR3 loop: CASSPGTGDNEKLFF. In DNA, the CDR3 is TGTGCCAGCAGCCCCGGGACAGGGGATAATGAAAAACTGTTTTTT.

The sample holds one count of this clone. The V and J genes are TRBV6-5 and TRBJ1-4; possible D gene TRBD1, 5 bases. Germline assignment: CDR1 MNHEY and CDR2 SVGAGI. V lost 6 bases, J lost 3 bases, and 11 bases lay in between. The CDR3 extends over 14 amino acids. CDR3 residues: CASSRGWANEKLFF. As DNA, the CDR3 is TGTGCCAGCAGCCGGGGGTGGGCTAATGAAAAACTGTTTTTT.

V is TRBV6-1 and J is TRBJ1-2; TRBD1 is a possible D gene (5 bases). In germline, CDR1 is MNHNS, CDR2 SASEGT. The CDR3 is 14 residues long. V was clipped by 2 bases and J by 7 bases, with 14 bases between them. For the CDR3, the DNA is TGTGCCAGCAGTGAATGGGGGGTTTTTCTTGGCTACACCTTC. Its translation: CASSEWGVFLGYTF.

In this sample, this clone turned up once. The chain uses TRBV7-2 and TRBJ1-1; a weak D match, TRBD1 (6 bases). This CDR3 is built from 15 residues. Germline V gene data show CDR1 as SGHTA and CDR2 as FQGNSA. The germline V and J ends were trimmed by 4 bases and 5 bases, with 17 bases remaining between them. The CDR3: CASSSNAGAGTEAFF. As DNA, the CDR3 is TGTGCCAGCAGCTCCAATGCGGGGGCAGGGACTGAAGCTTTCTTT.

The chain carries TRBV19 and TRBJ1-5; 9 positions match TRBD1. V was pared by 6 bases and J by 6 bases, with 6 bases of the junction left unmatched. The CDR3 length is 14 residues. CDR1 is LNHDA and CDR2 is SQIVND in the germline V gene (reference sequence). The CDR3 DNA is TGTGCCAGTAGGACAGGGGGGTTCGGTCAGCCCCAGCATTTT. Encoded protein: CASRTGGFGQPQHF. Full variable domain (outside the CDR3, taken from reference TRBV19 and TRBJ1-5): DGGITQSPKYLFRKEGQNVTLSCEQNLNHDAMYWYRQDPGQGLRLIYYSQIVNDFQKGDIAEGYSVSREKKESFPLTVTSAQKNPTAFYLCASRTGGFGQPQHFGDGTRLSIL.

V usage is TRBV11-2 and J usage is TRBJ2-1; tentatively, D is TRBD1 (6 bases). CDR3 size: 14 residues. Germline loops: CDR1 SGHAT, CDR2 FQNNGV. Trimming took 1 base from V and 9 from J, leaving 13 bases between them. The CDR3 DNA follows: TGTGCCAGCAGCTTAGGCAGGGGTTTGGGTGAGCAGTTCTTC. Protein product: CASSLGRGLGEQFF.

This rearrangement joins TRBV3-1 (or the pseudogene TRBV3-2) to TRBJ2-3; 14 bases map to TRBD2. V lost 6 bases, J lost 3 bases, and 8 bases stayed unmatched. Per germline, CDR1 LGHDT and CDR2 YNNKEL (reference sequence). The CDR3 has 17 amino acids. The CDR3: CASSKRGLAGETDTQYF. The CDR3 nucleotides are TGTGCCAGCAGTAAGAGGGGACTAGCGGGGGAGACAGATACGCAGTATTTT.

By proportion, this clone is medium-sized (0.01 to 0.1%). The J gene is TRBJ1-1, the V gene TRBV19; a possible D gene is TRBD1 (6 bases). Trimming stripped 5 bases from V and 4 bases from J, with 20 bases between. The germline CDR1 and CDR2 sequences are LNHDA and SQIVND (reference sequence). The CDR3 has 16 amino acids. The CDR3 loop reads CASSPDRGGFGTEAFF. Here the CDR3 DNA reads TGTGCCAGTAGTCCCGATAGGGGGGGCTTCGGCACTGAAGCTTTCTTT.

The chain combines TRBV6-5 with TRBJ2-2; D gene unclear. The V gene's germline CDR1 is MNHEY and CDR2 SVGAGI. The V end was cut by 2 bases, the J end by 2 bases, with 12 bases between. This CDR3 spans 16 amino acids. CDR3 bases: TGTGCCAGCAGTTACGTTTATGGCGGTAACACCGGGGAGCTGTTTTTT. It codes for CASSYVYGGNTGELFF.